This TCR beta chain was observed in a study of cytomegalovirus exposure and HLA in healthy donors (dated by TCRdb to about 2017). In the study overall: An earlier analysis of several hundred of the donors reported roughly 300 Gb of sequence data and some 120 million unique TCR beta sequences from 150 million to 200 million T cells. The study aimed to test whether cataloging public T cell receptors could reveal signatures of past pathogen exposure. The study used immunosequencing to profile the T cell repertoires of more than 650 subjects and linked those repertoires to cytomegalovirus serostatus. Donor age, sex, ethnicity and CMV serostatus were collected together with the repertoire data. To decide whether each TCR beta V gene segment behaved as functional or pseudogenic, an earlier analysis of fewer than 750 of the donors relied on high-throughput TCR beta sequencing. Because of strong linkage in the cohort, roughly five DR-DQ haplotypes were treated as single units for association and clustering. Among some 400 genotyped donors of the cohort, an average of about 220,000 unique TCR beta nucleotide sequences was sequenced per donor, of which 15% to 20% were non-productive. Both class I and class II loci were covered by HLA typing, at four-digit resolution. To study patterns of TCR occurrence, a later analysis re-analyzed previously published TCR beta repertoires from 666 donors and added high-resolution HLA genotyping. The study combined high-throughput TCR immunosequencing, statistical association of individual TCRs with disease status, and machine learning to predict cytomegalovirus infection status. The genetic ancestry cluster associated with self-reported Caucasian donors included around four fifths of the roughly 360 genotyped donors. In addition to the first cohort of around 670 subjects, a separate validation cohort of 130 or so different subjects was used. About 280 gigabases of sequencing data and around 80 million unique TCR sequences made up an early release that covered approximately 650 HLA-typed donors. A later genetic analysis used genome-wide SNP genotypes for about 60% of the roughly 700 donors, treating that subset as a discovery cohort. All discovery cohort repertoires had been generated on a single sequencing platform. The later analysis used no new phenotypic data to find candidate immune exposures, relying instead on TCR beta sequences and their occurrence across donors. The number of typed donors differed by locus: about 620-640 for A, B, C, DRB1 and DQB1; some 500 for DQA1; 600 to 610 for DPA1; and 450 to 480 for DPB1. The full study reports these points: Linkage disequilibrium might explain the correlated functional status among segregating V segments, but an unknown experimental factor could not be excluded. In a later analysis, several top co-occurrence clusters were reported to appear linked to parvovirus B19, influenza, CMV and Epstein-Barr virus. A cluster of highly shared sequence variants was judged likely to be a technical artifact of the sequencing pipeline. Because HLA typing was unavailable for some donors at each locus, only the typed subset was used in association tests. Sequencing depth was assumed to be roughly uniform across donors in the presence/absence analyses, though that assumption may not hold. Assigning TCR associations to individual alleles was difficult when HLA alleles, especially DR and DQ, strongly co-occurred. CMV serostatus was the only immune exposure information available for the cohort. Most CMV-associated TCR beta chains appeared to be HLA-restricted in a later analysis, and the HLA associations seemed to be driven largely by CMV exposure. Broadly in line with IMGT annotations, most TCR beta V segments showed up in productive rearrangements about 90% or about 30% of the time in an earlier analysis of several hundred of the donors. The authors suggested that the approach could potentially be generalized to other disease states and immunological phenotypes. A total of fewer than 200 TCR beta chains were listed by the study as associated with cytomegalovirus. This cohort had only TCR beta chains sequenced, and the lack of alpha or paired-chain data limited which features could be detected. A further reported finding was that TCR beta sequences accurately predicted the HLA-A and HLA-B alleles for most subjects in the first cohort. V-gene and J-gene trimming of TCR beta chains was associated with a missense DCLRE1C variant in a later genetic analysis, and the association was replicated in an independent cohort. A later analysis found that HLA-associated TCR beta chains were more clonally expanded and had lower generation probabilities than equally common non-associated chains. The 87-base-pair reads could not distinguish some IMGT-functional V segments, including TRBV6-2 and TRBV6-3, so those segments were excluded. According to a later genetic analysis, donors in an Asian-associated ancestry cluster had fewer N-insertions in productive TCRs than the approximately 630-donor mean. Specific HLA alleles were associated with about 17,000 TCR beta sequences at a false discovery rate of 0.05 in a later analysis. The earlier analysis of almost 600 of the donors excluded seventeen rarely observed V segments, including chromosome 9 orphons, because counts were too low. While some public TCRs were present in many individuals, most TCR sequences turned up only very rarely across donors. In both the original and validation cohorts, the classifier was reported to diagnose cytomegalovirus status with high specificity and sensitivity. Three of the identified cytomegalovirus-associated TCR beta chains were confirmed in vitro to be specific for cytomegalovirus antigens. In a later analysis, the rate of TCR association differed among HLA loci, with DRB1 alleles having the most associated TCRs and HLA-C alleles having the fewest.

As for this clone: Its antigen remains unidentified.

Receptors were amplified or captured by the immunoSEQ multiplex PCR assay. A mixture of 60 forward primers for TCR Vbeta segments and 13 reverse primers for TCR Jbeta segments was used in the multiplex PCR. The CDR3 region of rearranged TCR beta genes was amplified from genomic DNA by a multiplex PCR assay. Amplified TCR beta libraries were sequenced as 87-base-pair reads on the Illumina HiSeq System. The authors processed their data as follows. A later analysis counted tens of millions of unique TCR beta chains across the 550 to 800 repertoires, and roughly 10 million of these chains were shared by at least two donors. Raw reads were error-corrected and collapsed into unique sequences with a nearest-neighbor algorithm that merged closely related sequences to remove PCR and sequencing errors. Alignment of CDR3 sequences to IMGT reference sequences was used to assign V, D and J gene segments. For a sequence to be retained, a match of at least six nucleotides was required to both a V gene segment and a J gene segment. A rearrangement was called productive if the CDR3 had no stop codons and remained in frame with V and J, and every other rearrangement was called non-productive. Following IMGT convention, CDR3 was defined as the stretch from the second conserved V-encoded cysteine to the conserved J-encoded phenylalanine. Sequences without an unambiguous match to a single V gene segment were excluded from the earlier analysis of 587 of the donors. In an earlier analysis of around 600 of the donors, V segments were called functional above 56.7% productive rearrangements and were called segregating when the between-donor standard deviation exceeded 5%. A statistical classification framework was built for diagnosing cytomegalovirus status from the catalog of TCR beta chain sequences. In a later analysis, TCR nucleotide sequences were compared against IMGT/GENE-DB human TR gene sequences so that V and J genes could be assigned. The TCRdist pipeline was used in a later analysis to assign CDR3 sequences and most-parsimonious VDJ recombination scenarios. A later analysis defined each TCR beta chain by its CDR3 amino acid sequence plus V-gene family, and excluded reads lacking a unique V-gene family. As a way to deal with suspected cross-contamination and a sequencing artifact, a later analysis dropped 500 to 700 nucleotide sequences that were highly shared and had low generation probability. In a later analysis, a clonal expansion index was calculated for each public chain from normalized within-repertoire ranks of inferred template counts. Generation probabilities in a later analysis came from a VDJ recombination model fitted to out-of-frame rearrangements, and those results were checked against IGoR. A later analysis scored TCR-TCR, TCR-HLA and TCR-CMV co-occurrence with hypergeometric tests, applying a repertoire-size bias correction to TCR pairs. To estimate false discovery rates, a later analysis permuted the HLA or CMV assignments 20 times. In a later analysis, co-occurring TCRs were grouped with DBSCAN, and TCRdist sequence similarity was added when clustering was performed within HLA-allele-positive subsets. For co-occurrence clustering, repertoires with fewer than 30,000 or more than 120,000 public chains were excluded, along with a handful of repertoires with anomalous nucleotide sharing. TCRdb mirrors the immuneACCESS table, restricted to in-frame sequences. Some clones are absent from its copies; in checked studies, under half trace to an unresolved V gene, and the reason for the others is unknown. The DNA was the basis for D and trimming; V, J and clone size are from that table. The sample's records list tens of thousands of clones. Of the sample, about 0.5% is held by the ten largest clones.

The cohort consisted of approximately 670 healthy bone marrow donors. All cohort members were sampled while nominally healthy, although unrecorded immune exposures were likely present. The donor tested CMV seronegative, placing the donor among the 300 to 450 seronegative members of the cohort. Each donor provided a peripheral blood sample, and peripheral blood mononuclear cells were used for TCR beta sequencing. The Qiagen DNeasy Blood Extraction Kit was used to extract genomic DNA from the blood cell samples. The CDR3 starts with the cysteine, ends with the phenylalanine, and has 18 residues. Just the 54-base CDR3 DNA is kept, in frame starting at base 1.

Material: PBMCs. This sequence uses TRBV21-1 and TRBJ2-1; TRBD1, as called in the table, went unchecked against the DNA. TRBV21-1 has pseudogene status. This clonotype originated in a man aged 45-60 years in good health and CMV-seronegative. The DNA reads TGTGCCAGCAGCAAAGATTTGTCCTTAGGGACAGGGGAGCCTGAGCAGTTCTTC. It codes for CASSKDLSLGTGEPEQFF.